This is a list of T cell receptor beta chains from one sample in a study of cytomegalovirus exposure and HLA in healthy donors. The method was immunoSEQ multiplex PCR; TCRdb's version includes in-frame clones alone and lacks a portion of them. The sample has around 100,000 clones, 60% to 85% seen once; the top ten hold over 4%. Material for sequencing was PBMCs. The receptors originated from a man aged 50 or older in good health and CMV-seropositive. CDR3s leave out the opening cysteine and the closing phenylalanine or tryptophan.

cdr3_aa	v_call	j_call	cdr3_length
ASSQTGAPYEQY	TRBV6-4	TRBJ2-7	12
ASSLRFWDFTDTQY	TRBV27	TRBJ2-3	14
ASRRSGRAVETQY	TRBV27	TRBJ2-5	13
ASSLGGSGSSYNEQF	TRBV7-6	TRBJ2-1	15
ASSFPGLGDYEQY	TRBV7-2	TRBJ2-7	13
ASSEVGIAGGGYEQY	TRBV6-1	TRBJ2-7	15
ASSPDRTSDTDTQY	TRBV7-3	TRBJ2-3	14
ASSGDRGFSYEQY	TRBV5-6	TRBJ2-7	13
ASSYSFGGGWENSYEQY	TRBV4-1	TRBJ2-7	17
ASSTNRGGATNEKLF	TRBV28	TRBJ1-4	15
AWTRGSRMPPSYEQY	TRBV30	TRBJ2-7	15
ASSSPLTEAETQY	TRBV28	TRBJ2-5	13
ASSNRQGHQPQH	TRBV19	TRBJ1-5	12
ASSASTFYGYT	TRBV27	TRBJ1-2	11
ATRENTSGRRNEQY	TRBV15	TRBJ2-7	14